The 12 T cell receptor beta chains listed next were all sequenced from one sample in a study of CD8 T cells in Susac syndrome. Reverse transcription of about 0.5 to 1 ug RNA used random hexamers. TCRdb itself ran the immunoSEQ multiplex PCR reads through MiXCR, one entry per CDR3 protein. The repertoire holds about 120,000 distinct CDR3 sequences, with 80% to 95% as singletons. The sequenced material came from CD4+ T cells from PBMCs. Receptors originate from a human donor in good health.

The gene calls are TRBV20-1 and TRBJ1-1; D is perhaps TRBD1 (5 bases). Trimming stripped 2 bases from V and 5 bases from J, with 12 bases between. The CDR3 consists of 13 residues. Germline CDR1 reads DFQATT; CDR2 reads SNEGSKA (reference sequence). This CDR3 reads CSARNRGGTEAFF. CDR3 nucleotide sequence: TGCAGTGCTAGAAATAGGGGAGGGACTGAAGCTTTCTTT.

The chain couples TRBV20-1 to TRBJ2-4; D is possibly TRBD2 (5 bases). The V end was cut by 2 bases, the J end by 8 bases, with 13 bases between. This CDR3 is built from 13 residues. CDR1 and CDR2 (germline): DFQATT, SNEGSKA (reference sequence). The CDR3 DNA follows: TGCAGTGCTAGAAGTCAGGCCGGGGACATTCAGTACTTC. Its protein is CSARSQAGDIQYF.

The genes are TRBV7-6 and TRBJ2-2; TRBD1 is a possible D gene (5 bases). Trimming removed 2 bases from V and 1 base from J, with 14 bases in between. CDR1 is SGHVS, CDR2 FNYEAQ, per germline. The CDR3 is 17 amino acids. CDR3 region: CASSLSLGQGNTGELFF. CDR3 bases: TGTGCCAGCAGCTTATCCCTGGGCCAGGGGAACACCGGGGAGCTGTTTTTT.

The V and J genes are TRBV20-1 and TRBJ2-3, with D possibly matching TRBD2 (5 bases). V lost 8 bases to trimming and J lost 2 bases, with 26 bases between them. Germline lookup yields CDR1 DFQATT and CDR2 SNEGSKA (reference sequence). The CDR3 is 17 residues long. The CDR3 spells CSSSSPHSANHTDTQYF. CDR3 coding DNA: TGCAGTTCTTCCAGCCCCCATAGCGCAAATCACACAGATACGCAGTATTTT.

CDR3 amino acids: CASSLSGRVYEQYF. The CDR3 DNA follows: TGTGCCAGTAGTCTTAGCGGGAGAGTCTACGAGCAGTACTTC. The J gene is TRBJ2-7, the V gene TRBV19, with 9 bases lining up with TRBD2. V lost 5 bases, J lost 3 bases, and 5 bases stayed unmatched. Germline V gene lookup returns CDR1 LNHDA and CDR2 SQIVND (reference sequence). This CDR3 has 14 residues. The whole variable domain, remainder taken from reference TRBV19 and TRBJ2-7, is DGGITQSPKYLFRKEGQNVTLSCEQNLNHDAMYWYRQDPGQGLRLIYYSQIVNDFQKGDIAEGYSVSREKKESFPLTVTSAQKNPTAFYLCASSLSGRVYEQYFGPGTRLTVT.

This clonotype came up once. The rearrangement links TRBV19 to TRBJ1-5, with 7 bases aligning to TRBD1. The J segment lost 5 bases and the V segment lost 3 bases, leaving 10 bases of the junction unmatched. The CDR3 contains 16 residues. The germline V gene encodes CDR1 LNHDA and CDR2 SQIVND (reference sequence). In nucleotides, the CDR3 is TGTGCCAGTAGTATTAGTAGGGGGCCCTTCTATCAGCCCCAGCATTTT. Its translation is CASSISRGPFYQPQHF.

This chain joins TRBV12-3 or TRBV12-4 and TRBJ2-5; 7 bases are shared with TRBD1. This CDR3 is 14 amino acids long. V lost 5 bases to trimming and J lost 5 bases; unmatched junction nucleotides: 8. The CDR3, as DNA: TGTGCCAGCAGTCCGATACAGGGGTCGGAGACCCAGTACTTC. It encodes CASSPIQGSETQYF.

The J gene is TRBJ2-1, the V gene TRBV3-1; no firm D call. This CDR3 is built from 18 residues. V was clipped by 0 bases and J by 4 bases, with 19 bases between them. CDR1 is LGHDT and CDR2 is YNNKEL in the germline V gene (reference sequence). CDR3 loop: CASSQDRGLPTLYNEQFF. The CDR3 region has the DNA TGTGCCAGCAGCCAAGATCGTGGGCTCCCTACTCTTTACAATGAGCAGTTCTTC.

This rearrangement joins TRBV6-5 to TRBJ1-2, with D maybe TRBD1 (6 bases). The CDR3 is made up of 15 amino acids. The germline CDR1 and CDR2 sequences are MNHEY and SVGAGI. The ends were cut back, 2 bases at V and 4 bases at J, with 14 bases in the middle. The CDR3 DNA reads as TGTGCCAGCAGTTACGACTCGGGGGGCCTCTATGGCTACACCTTC. Its translation: CASSYDSGGLYGYTF.

The chain joins TRBV3-1 to TRBJ2-1; 8 positions agree with TRBD2. The CDR3 spans 16 residues. Germline V gene lookup returns CDR1 LGHDT and CDR2 YNNKEL (reference sequence). Trimming at V came to 4 bases and at J to 4 bases, leaving 9 bases not matched to a gene. The CDR3 DNA reads as TGTGCCAGCAGCCCCCGGGCGGGAGGCCTTTACAATGAGCAGTTCTTC. It specifies CASSPRAGGLYNEQFF.

V is TRBV18 and J is TRBJ2-2; D is unresolved. Germline values: CDR1 KGHSH, CDR2 LQKENI. V lost 1 base to trimming and J lost 0 bases, with 9 bases between them. The CDR3 is 16 residues long. CDR3 nucleotide sequence: TGTGCCAGCTCACCACAGAGATCTCCGAACACCGGGGAGCTGTTTTTT. Translated, it gives CASSPQRSPNTGELFF. Full variable domain (rest looked up from reference TRBV18 and TRBJ2-2): NAGVMQNPRHLVRRRGQEARLRCSPMKGHSHVYWYRQLPEEGLKFMVYLQKENIIDESGMPKERFSAEFPKEGPSILRIQQVVRGDSAAYFCASSPQRSPNTGELFFGEGSRLTVL.

This chain joins TRBV29-1 and TRBJ2-5; the D gene is possibly TRBD1 (5 bases). Germline loops: CDR1 SQVTM, CDR2 ANQGSEA. This CDR3 contains 14 residues. The CDR3 DNA reads as TGCGGCCTTGCATACAGGACGGGCCAAGAGACCCAGTACTTC. Translated: CGLAYRTGQETQYF.